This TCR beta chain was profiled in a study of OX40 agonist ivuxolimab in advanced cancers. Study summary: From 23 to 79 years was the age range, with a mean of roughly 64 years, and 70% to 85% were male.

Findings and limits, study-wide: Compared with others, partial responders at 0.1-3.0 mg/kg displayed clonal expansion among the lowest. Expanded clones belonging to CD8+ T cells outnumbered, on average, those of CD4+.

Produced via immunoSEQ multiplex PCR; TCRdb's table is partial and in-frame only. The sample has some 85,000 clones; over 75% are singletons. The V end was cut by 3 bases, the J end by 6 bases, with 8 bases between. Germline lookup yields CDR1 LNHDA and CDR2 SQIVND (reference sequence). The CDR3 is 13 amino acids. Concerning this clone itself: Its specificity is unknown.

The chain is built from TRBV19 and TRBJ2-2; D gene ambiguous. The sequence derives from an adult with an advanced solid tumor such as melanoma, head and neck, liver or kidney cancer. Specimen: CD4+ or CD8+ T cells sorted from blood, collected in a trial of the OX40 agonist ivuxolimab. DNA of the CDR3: TGTGCCAGTAGTATCGATATGCCCGGGGAGCTGTTTTTT. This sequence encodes CASSIDMPGELFF.